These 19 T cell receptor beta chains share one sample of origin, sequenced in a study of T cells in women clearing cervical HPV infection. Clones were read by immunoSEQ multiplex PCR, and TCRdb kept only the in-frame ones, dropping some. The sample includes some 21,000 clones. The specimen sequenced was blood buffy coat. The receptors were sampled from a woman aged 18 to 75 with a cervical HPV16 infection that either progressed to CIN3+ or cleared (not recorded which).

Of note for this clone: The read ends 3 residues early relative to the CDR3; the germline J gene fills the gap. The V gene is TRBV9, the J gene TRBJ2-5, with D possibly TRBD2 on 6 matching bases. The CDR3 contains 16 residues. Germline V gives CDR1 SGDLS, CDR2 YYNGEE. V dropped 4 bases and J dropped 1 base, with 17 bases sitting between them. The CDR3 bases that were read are TGTGCCAGCAGCCCTCTCACCGGGACTCGCCAAGAGACC. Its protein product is CASSPLTGTRQET. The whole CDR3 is CASSPLTGTRQETQYF.

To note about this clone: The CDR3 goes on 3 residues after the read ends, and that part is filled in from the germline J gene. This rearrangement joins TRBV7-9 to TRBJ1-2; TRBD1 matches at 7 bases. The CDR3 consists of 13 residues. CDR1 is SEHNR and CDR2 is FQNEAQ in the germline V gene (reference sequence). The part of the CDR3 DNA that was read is TGTGCCAGCAGCCCAAACAGGGGAGGAGGC. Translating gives CASSPNRGGG. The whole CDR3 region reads CASSPNRGGGYTF.

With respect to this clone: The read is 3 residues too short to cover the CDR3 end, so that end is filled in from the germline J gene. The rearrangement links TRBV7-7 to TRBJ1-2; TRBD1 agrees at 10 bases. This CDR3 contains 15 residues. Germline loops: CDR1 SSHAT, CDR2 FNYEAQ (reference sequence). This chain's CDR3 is CASSPGTGEAYDYTF. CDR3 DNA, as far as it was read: TGTGCCAGCAGCCCCGGGACAGGGGAAGCCTACGAC.

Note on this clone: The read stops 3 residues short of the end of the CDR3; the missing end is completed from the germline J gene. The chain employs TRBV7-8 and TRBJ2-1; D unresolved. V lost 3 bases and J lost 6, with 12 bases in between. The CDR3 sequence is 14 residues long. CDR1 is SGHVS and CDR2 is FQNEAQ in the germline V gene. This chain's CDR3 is CASSFSASGNEQFF. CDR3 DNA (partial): TGTGCCAGCAGCTTCTCGGCGTCGGGCAATGAG.

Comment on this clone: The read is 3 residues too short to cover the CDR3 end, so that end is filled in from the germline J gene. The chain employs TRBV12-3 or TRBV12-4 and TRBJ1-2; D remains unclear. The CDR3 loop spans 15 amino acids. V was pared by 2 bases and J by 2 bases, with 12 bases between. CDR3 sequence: CASSLYRSGNYGYTF. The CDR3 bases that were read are TGTGCCAGCAGTTTATACCGTTCGGGGAACTATGGC.

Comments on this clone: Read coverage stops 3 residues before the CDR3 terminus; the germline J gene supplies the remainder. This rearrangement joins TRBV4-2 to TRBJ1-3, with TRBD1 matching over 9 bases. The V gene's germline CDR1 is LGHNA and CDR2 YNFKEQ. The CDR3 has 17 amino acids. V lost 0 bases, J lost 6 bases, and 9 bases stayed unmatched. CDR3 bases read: TGTGCCAGCAGCCAAGATCCCTCGGGACAGGGTGTAAACACC. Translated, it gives CASSQDPSGQGVNT. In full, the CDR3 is CASSQDPSGQGVNTIYF.

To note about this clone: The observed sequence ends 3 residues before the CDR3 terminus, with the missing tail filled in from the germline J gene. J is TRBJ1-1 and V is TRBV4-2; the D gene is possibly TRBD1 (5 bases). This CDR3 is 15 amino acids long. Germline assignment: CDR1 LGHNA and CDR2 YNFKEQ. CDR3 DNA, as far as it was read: TGTGCCAGCAGCCAAAAATTACAGGCCTCTTGGGAA. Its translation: CASSQKLQASWE. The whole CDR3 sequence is CASSQKLQASWEAFF.

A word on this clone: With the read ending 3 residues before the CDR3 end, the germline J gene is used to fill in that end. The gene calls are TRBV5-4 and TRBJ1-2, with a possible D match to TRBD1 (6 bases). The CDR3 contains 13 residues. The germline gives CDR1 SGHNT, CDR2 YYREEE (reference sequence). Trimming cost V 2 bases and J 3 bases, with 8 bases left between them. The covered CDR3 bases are TGTGCCAGCAGCTTCTCAGGGGACTATGGC. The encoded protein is CASSFSGDYG. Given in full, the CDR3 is CASSFSGDYGYTF.

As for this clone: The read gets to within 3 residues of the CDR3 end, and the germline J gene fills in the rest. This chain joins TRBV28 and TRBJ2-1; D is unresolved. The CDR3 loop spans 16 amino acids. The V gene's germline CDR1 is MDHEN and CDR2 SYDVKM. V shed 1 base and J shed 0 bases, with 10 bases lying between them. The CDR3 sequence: CASSLSAGSSYNEQFF. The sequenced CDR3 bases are TGTGCCAGCAGTTTATCCGCAGGCAGCTCCTACAATGAG.

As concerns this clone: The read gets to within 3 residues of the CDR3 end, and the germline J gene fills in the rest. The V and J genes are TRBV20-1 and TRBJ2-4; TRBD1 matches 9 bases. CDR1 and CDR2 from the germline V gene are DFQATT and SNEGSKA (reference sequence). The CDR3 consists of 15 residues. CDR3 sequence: CSASSPGTGNYGQYF. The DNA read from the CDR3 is TGCAGTGCTAGTTCTCCCGGGACAGGGAACTATGGT.

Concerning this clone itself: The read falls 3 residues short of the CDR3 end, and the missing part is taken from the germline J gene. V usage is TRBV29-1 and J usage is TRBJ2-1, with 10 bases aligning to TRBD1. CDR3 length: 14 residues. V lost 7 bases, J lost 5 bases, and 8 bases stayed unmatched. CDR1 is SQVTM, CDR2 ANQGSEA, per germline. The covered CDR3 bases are TGCAGCGGGATGGGACAGGGGAAACACAATGAG. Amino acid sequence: CSGMGQGKHNE. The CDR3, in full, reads CSGMGQGKHNEQFF.

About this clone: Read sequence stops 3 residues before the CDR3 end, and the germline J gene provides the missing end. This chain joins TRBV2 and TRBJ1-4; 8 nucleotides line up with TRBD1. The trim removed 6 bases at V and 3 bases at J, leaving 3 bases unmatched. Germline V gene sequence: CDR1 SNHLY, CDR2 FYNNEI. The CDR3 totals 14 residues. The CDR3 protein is CASRGQAANEKLFF. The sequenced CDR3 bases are TGTGCCAGCAGGGGACAGGCAGCTAATGAAAAA.

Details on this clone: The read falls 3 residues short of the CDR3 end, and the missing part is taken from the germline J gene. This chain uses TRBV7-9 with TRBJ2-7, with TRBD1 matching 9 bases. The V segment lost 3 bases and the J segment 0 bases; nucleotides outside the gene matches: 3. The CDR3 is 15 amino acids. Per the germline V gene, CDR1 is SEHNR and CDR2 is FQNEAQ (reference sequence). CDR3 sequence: CASSFQTGGSYEQYF. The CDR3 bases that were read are TGTGCCAGCAGCTTTCAGACAGGGGGCTCCTACGAG.

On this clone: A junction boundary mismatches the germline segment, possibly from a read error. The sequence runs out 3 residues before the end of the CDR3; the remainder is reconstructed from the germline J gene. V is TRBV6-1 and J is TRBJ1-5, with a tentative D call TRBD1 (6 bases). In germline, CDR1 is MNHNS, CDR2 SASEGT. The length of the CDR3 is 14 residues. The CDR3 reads CASCEMGAYQPQHF. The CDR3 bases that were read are TGTGCCAGCTGTGAGATGGGGGCGTATCAGCCC.

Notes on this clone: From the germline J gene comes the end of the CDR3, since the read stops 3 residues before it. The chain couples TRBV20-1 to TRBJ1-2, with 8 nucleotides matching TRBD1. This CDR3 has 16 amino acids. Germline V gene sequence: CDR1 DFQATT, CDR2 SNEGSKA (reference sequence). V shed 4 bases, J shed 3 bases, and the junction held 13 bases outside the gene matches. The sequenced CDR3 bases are TGCAGTGCTACCCCCATCGGCAGGGGGCAAGACTATGGC. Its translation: CSATPIGRGQDYG. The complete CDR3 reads CSATPIGRGQDYGYTF.

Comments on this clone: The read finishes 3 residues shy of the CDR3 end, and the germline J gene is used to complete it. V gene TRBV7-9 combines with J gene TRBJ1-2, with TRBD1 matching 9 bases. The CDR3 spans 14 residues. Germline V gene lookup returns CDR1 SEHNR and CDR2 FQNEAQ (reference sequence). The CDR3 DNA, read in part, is TGTGCCAGCAGTCATAGCGGGGACAGGGAGAGC. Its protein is CASSHSGDRES. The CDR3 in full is CASSHSGDRESYTF.

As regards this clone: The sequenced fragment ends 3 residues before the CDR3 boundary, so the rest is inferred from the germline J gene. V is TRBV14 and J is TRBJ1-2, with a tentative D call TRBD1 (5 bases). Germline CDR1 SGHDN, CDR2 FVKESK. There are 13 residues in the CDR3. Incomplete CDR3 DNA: TGTGCCAGCAGCCAAGTGATCGGACACGGC. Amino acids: CASSQVIGHG. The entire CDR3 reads CASSQVIGHGYTF.

CDR3 DNA (partial): TGTGCCAGCAGCCCTACCACAGATACG. Its protein product is CASSPTTDT. The full CDR3 is CASSPTTDTQYF. This chain uses TRBV7-2 with TRBJ2-3; D ambiguous. The DNA ends 3 residues before the CDR3 does, and the rest of the CDR3 is filled in from the germline J gene. Germline CDR1 is SGHTA and CDR2 is FQGNSA. There are 12 residues in the CDR3. The V and J ends lost 5 bases and 2 bases respectively, with 5 bases between them.

CDR3 amino acids: CASSDQGHSDYTF. The CDR3 DNA, read in part, is TGTGCCAGCAGTGATCAAGGGCACAGTGAC. This chain uses TRBV2 with TRBJ1-2; D unresolved. The read falls 3 residues short of the CDR3 end, and the missing part is taken from the germline J gene. Germline CDR1 is SNHLY and CDR2 is FYNNEI. The CDR3 has 13 amino acids. The full variable domain, rest sourced from reference TRBV2 and TRBJ1-2, is EPEVTQTPSHQVTQMGQEVILRCVPISNHLYFYWYRQILGQKVEFLVSFYNNEISEKSEIFDDQFSVERPDGSNFTLKIRSTKLEDSAMYFCASSDQGHSDYTFGSGTRLTVV.